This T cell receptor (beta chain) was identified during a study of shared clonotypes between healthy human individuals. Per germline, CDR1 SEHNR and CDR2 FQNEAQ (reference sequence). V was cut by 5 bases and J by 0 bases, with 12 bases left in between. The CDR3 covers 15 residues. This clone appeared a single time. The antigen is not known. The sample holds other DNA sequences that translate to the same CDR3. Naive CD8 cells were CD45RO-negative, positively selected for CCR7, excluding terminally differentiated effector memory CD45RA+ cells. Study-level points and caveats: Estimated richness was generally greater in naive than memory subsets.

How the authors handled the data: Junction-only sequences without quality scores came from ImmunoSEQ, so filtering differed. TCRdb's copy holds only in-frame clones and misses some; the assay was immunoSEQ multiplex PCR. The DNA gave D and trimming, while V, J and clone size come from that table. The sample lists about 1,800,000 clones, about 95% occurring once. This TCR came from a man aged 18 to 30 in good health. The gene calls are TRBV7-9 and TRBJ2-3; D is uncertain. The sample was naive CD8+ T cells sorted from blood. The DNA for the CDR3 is TGTGCCAGCAGCCCGCCAGGCTCTAGCACAGATACGCAGTATTTT. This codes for CASSPPGSSTDTQYF. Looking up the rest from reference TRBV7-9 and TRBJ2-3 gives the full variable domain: DTGVSQNPRHKITKRGQNVTFRCDPISEHNRLYWYRQTLGQGPEFLTYFQNEAQLEKSRLLSDRFSAERPKGSFSTLEIQRTEQGDSAMYLCASSPPGSSTDTQYFGPGTRLTVL.